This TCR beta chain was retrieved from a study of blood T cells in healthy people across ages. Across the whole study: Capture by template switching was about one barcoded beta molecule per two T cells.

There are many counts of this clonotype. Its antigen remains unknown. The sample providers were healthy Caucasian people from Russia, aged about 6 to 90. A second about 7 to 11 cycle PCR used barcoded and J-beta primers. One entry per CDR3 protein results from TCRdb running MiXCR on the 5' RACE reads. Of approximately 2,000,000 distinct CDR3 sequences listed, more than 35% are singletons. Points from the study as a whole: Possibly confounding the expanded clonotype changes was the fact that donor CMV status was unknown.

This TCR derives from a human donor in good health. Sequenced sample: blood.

The DNA for the CDR3 is TGCGCCAGCAGCCAAGAGACAGGGCCTAATGAAAAACTGTTTTTT. Protein: CASSQETGPNEKLFF. This chain joins TRBV4-1 and TRBJ1-4; 7 bases line up with TRBD1. Unmatched junction bases numbered 1, after V lost 0 bases and J lost 3 bases. Germline CDR1 reads MGHRA; CDR2 reads YSYEKL. The CDR3 has 15 residues.